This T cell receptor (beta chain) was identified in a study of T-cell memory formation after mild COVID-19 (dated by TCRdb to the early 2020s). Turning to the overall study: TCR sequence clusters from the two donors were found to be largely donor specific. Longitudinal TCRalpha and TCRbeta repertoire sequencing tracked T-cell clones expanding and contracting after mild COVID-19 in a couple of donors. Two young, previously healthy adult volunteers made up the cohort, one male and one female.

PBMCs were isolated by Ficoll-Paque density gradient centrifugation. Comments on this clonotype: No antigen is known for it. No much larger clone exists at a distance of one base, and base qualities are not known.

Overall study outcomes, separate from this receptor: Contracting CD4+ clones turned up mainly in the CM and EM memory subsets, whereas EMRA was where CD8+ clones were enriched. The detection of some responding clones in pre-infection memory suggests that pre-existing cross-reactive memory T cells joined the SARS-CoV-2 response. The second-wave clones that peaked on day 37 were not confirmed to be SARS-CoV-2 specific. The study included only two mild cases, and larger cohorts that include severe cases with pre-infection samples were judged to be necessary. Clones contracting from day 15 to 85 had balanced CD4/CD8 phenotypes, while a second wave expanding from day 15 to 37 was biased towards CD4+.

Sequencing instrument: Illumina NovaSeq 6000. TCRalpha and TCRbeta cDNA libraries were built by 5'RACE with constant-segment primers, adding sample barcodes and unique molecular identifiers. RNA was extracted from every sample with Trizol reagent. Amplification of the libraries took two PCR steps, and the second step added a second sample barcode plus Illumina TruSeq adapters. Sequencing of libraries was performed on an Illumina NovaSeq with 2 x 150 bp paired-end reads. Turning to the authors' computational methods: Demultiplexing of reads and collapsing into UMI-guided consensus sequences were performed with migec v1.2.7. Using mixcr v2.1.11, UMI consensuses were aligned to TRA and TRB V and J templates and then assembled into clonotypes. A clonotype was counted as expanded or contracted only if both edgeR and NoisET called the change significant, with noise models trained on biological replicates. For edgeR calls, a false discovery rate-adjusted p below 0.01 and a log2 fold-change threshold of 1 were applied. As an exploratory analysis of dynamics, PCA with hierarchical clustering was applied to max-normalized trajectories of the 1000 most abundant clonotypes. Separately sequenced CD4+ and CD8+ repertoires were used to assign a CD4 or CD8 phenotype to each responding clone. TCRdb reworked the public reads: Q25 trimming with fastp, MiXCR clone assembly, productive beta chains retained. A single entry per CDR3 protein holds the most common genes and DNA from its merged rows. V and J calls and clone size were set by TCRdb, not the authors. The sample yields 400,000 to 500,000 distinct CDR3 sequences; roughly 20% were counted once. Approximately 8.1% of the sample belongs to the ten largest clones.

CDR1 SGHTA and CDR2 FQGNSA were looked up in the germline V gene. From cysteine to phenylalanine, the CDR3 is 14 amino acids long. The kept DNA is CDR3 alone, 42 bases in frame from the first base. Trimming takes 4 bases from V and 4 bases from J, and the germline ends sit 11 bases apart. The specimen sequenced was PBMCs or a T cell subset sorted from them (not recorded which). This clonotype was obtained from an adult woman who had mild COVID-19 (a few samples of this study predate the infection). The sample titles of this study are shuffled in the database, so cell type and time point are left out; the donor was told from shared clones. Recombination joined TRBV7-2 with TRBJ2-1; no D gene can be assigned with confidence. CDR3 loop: CASSSPQAYNEQFF. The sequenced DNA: TGTGCCAGCAGCTCTCCCCAGGCTTACAATGAGCAGTTCTTC. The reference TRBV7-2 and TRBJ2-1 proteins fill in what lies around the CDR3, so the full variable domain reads GAGVSQSPSNKVTEKGKDVELRCDPISGHTALYWYRQSLGQGLEFLIYFQGNSAPDKSGLPSDRFSAERTGGSVSTLTIQRTQQEDSAVYLCASSSPQAYNEQFFGPGTRLTVL.